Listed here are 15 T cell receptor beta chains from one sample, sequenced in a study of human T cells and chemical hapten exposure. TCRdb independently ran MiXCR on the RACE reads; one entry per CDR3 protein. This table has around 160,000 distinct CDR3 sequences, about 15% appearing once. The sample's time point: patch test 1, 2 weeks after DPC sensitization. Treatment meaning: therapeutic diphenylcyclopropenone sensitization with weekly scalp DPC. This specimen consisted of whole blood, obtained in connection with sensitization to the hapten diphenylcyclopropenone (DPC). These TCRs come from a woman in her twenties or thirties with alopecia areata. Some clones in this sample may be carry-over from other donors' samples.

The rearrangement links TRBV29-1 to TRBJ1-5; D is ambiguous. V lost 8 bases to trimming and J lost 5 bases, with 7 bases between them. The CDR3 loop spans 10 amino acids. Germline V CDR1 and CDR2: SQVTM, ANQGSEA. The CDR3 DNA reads TGCAGCCCAATCCATCAGCCCCAGCATTTT. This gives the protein CSPIHQPQHF.

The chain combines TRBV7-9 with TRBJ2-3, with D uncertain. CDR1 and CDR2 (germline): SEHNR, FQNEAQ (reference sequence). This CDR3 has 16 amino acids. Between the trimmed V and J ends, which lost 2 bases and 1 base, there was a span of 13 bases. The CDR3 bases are TGTGCCAGCAGCTTATGGGCCAGAACTGGCACAGATACGCAGTATTTT. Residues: CASSLWARTGTDTQYF.

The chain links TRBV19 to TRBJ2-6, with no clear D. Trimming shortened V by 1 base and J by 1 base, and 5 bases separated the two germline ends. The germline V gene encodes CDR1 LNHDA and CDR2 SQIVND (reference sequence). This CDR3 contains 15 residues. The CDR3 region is CASSIVHSGANVLTF. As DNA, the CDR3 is TGTGCCAGTAGTATAGTGCATTCTGGGGCCAACGTCCTGACTTTC.

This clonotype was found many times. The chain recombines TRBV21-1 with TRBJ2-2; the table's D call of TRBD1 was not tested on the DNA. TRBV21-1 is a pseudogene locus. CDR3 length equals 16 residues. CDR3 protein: CASSISTGRDTGELFF. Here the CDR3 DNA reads TGTGCCAGCAGCATCTCGACAGGGAGGGACACCGGGGAGCTGTTTTTT.

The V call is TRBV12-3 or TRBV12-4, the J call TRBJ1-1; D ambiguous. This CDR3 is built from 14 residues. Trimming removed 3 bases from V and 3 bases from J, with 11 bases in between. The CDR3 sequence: CASSFRALDTEAFF. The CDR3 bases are TGTGCCAGCAGTTTTAGAGCTTTGGACACTGAAGCTTTCTTT.

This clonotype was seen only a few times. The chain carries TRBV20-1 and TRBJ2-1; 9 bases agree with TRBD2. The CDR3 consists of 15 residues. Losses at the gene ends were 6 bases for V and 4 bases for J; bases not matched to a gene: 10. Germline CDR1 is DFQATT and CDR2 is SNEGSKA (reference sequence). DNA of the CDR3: TGCAGTGCCCACATGACTAGCGGCTTATACAATGAGCAGTTCTTC. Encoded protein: CSAHMTSGLYNEQFF.

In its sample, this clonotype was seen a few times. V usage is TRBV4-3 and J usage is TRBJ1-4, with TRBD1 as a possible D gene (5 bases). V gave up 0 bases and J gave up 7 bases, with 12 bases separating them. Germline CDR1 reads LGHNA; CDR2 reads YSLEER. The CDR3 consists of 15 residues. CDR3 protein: CASSQDRGISEKLFF. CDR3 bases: TGCGCCAGCAGCCAAGATCGGGGGATCAGTGAAAAACTGTTTTTT.

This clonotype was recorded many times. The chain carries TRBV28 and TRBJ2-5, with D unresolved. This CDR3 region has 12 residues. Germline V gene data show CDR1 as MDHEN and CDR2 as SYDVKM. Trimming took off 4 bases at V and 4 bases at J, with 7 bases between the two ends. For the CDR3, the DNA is TGTGCCAGCAGTTCCTTTGGAGAGACCCAGTACTTC. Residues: CASSSFGETQYF. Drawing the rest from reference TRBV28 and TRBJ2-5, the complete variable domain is DVKVTQSSRYLVKRTGEKVFLECVQDMDHENMFWYRQDPGLGLRLIYFSYDVKMKEKGDIPEGYSVSREKKERFSLILESASTNQTSMYLCASSSFGETQYFGPGTRLLVL.

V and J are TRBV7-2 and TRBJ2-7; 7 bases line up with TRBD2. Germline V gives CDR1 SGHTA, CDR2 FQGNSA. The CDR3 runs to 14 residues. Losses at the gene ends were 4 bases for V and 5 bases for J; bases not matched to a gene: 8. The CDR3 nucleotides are TGTGCCAGCAGCTCACACGGGACTATGGACGAGCAGTACTTC. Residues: CASSSHGTMDEQYF.

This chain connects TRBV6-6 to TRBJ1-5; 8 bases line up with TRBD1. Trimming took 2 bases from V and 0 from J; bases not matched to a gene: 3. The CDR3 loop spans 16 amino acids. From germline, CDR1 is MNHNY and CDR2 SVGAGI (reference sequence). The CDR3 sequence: CASSYTGGNSNQPQHF. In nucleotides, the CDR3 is TGTGCCAGCAGTTACACAGGGGGAAATAGCAATCAGCCCCAGCATTTT.

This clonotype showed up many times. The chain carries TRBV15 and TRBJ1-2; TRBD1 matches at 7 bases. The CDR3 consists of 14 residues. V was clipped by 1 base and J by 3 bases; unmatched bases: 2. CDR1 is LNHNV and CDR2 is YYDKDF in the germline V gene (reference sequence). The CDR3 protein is CATSRAGTDYGYTF. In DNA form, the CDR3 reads TGTGCCACCAGCAGAGCCGGGACAGACTATGGCTACACCTTC. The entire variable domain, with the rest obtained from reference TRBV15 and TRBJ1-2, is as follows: DAMVIQNPRYQVTQFGKPVTLSCSQTLNHNVMYWYQQKSSQAPKLLFHYYDKDFNNEADTPDNFQSRRPNTSFCFLDIRSPGLGDTAMYLCATSRAGTDYGYTFGSGTRLTVV.

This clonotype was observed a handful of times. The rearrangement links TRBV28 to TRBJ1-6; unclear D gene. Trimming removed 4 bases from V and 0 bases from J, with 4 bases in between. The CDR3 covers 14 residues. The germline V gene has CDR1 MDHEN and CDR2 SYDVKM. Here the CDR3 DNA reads TGTGCCAGCAGTTCGAGCTCCTATAATTCACCCCTCCACTTT. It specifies CASSSSSYNSPLHF.

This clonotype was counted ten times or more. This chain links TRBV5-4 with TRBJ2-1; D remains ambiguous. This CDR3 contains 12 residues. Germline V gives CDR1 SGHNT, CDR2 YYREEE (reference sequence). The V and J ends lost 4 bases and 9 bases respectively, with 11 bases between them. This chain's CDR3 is CASSASSFEQFF. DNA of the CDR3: TGTGCCAGCAGCGCCTCCTCCTTTGAGCAGTTCTTC.

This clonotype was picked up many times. Here the CDR3 DNA reads TGCAGCGTTGAATCACCCATGAACACTGAAGCTTTCTTT. It is translated as CSVESPMNTEAFF. V and J are TRBV29-1 and TRBJ1-1; no clear D gene. Germline V gene data show CDR1 as SQVTM and CDR2 as ANQGSEA. This CDR3 is built from 13 residues. Trimming took off 2 bases at V and 0 bases at J, with 7 bases between the two ends.

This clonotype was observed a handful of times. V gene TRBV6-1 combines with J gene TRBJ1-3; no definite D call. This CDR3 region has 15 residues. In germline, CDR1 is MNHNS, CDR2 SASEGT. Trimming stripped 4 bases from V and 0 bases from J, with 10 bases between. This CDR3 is CASSALSDSGNTIYF. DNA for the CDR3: TGTGCCAGCAGTGCCCTCAGTGACTCTGGAAACACCATATATTTT.